This T cell receptor beta chain was observed in a study of technical replicates of blood from a handful of donors. With 5 bases clipped from V and 3 bases from J, the junction kept 3 bases outside the gene matches. The CDR3 length is 13 residues. Per germline, CDR1 MNHEY and CDR2 SMNVEV (reference sequence). TCRdb's copy holds only in-frame clones and misses some; the assay was immunoSEQ multiplex PCR. This sample has tens of thousands of clones, with roughly 92% found just once. The sequencing input was T cells isolated from PBMCs. This chain uses TRBV27 with TRBJ2-7; 8 bases align to TRBD2. The source of this sequence is a human donor in good health. The CDR3 loop reads CASSPREGYEQYF. DNA of the CDR3: TGTGCCAGCAGTCCCCGGGAGGGCTACGAGCAGTACTTC.